This TCR beta chain is drawn from a study of regulatory T cells in long-lasting Graves disease. The study's findings and limits: Favoring TRBV28, TRBJ1-2 and TRBJ2-5 was a feature seen in persistent disease. Accuracy was perhaps lowered by the small sample size. Persistent patients shared thousands of public clonotypes among themselves. Newly diagnosed patients shared fewer, at more than 750.

CDR3 size: 14 residues. Looked up from germline, CDR1 is SGHVS and CDR2 is FNYEAQ. V lost 8 bases, J lost 4 bases, and 18 bases lay in between. This clonotype showed up just a few times. The antigen remains undetermined. According to the study, TCR beta libraries were built with iRepertoire HTBI primers and CDR3-region Arm-PCR. TCRdb itself ran the multiplex PCR reads through MiXCR, one entry per CDR3 protein. The sample carries a few hundred thousand distinct CDR3 sequences, about a quarter recorded once. The time point: persistent/refractory GD, antithyroid drugs over 5 years with positive TRAb. From PBMCs, RNA was extracted and then used to make the TCR library. Peripheral blood, about 10 milliliters per patient, was collected in EDTA tubes.

The material sequenced was peripheral blood mononuclear cells (PBMCs), taken when the disease was refractory, from a patient treated with antithyroid drugs. The TCR originated in a female donor with Graves disease. The V call is TRBV7-6, the J call TRBJ2-7; D possibly corresponds to TRBD1 (6 bases). As DNA, the CDR3 is TGTGCCAGCGCGACCCCGCAGGACAGTTACGAGCAGTACTTC. It yields the protein CASATPQDSYEQYF.